The rows below give T cell receptor beta chains drawn from one sample of a study of CD8+ T cells in alopecia areata. Assay: immunoSEQ multiplex PCR; the TCRdb copy retains only in-frame clones and omits some. This sample yields about 200,000 clones, of which around three fifths are seen a single time; roughly 5.3% belongs to the top ten. What was sequenced was CD8+ T cells sorted from blood. These receptors were taken from a human donor in good health. The CDR3 runs from the conserved cysteine through the conserved F or W. A D gene is named only where the DNA matches it firmly. For some rows the clone size is stated as once, few or many, or as a class when expanded; others skip it.

size: once
J: TRBJ2-5
V: TRBV5-6
D: .
DNA: TGTGCCAGCAGCGAGCTCGGGGCCCTCCAAGAGACCCAGTACTTC
CDR3: CASSELGALQETQYF

size: .
J: TRBJ2-1
V: TRBV14
D: .
DNA: TGTGCCAGCAGCCATGTGGCCAATGAGCAGTTCTTC
CDR3: CASSHVANEQFF

size: .
J: TRBJ2-3
V: TRBV11-2
D: .
DNA: TGTGCCAGCAGCTCTAACAGGGCCACCTCCCAAGAGGATACGCAGTATTTT
CDR3: CASSSNRATSQEDTQYF

size: few
J: TRBJ1-1
V: TRBV19
D: .
DNA: TGTGCCAGTAGTCCAGGGAACACTGAAGCTTTCTTT
CDR3: CASSPGNTEAFF

size: .
J: TRBJ2-3
V: TRBV4-1
D: .
DNA: TGCGCCAGCAGCCAAGATAACGACAGTAGGGATACGCAGTATTTT
CDR3: CASSQDNDSRDTQYF

size: .
J: TRBJ2-3
V: TRBV30
D: .
DNA: TGTGCCTGGAGTGTAGCCCCTTATTGGTCGAAGGCAGATACGCAGTATTTT
CDR3: CAWSVAPYWSKADTQYF

size: .
J: TRBJ2-7
V: TRBV7-6
D: .
DNA: TGTGCCAGCAGCTTCCGGCAGGGCTACGAGCAGTACTTC
CDR3: CASSFRQGYEQYF

size: once
J: TRBJ2-1
V: TRBV5-1
D: TRBD1
DNA: TGCGCCAGCAGGTGGACAGGGGATGAGCAGTTCTTC
CDR3: CASRWTGDEQFF

size: few
J: TRBJ1-1
V: TRBV5-1
D: TRBD1
DNA: TGCGCCAGCAGCGCTGGGACAGGGGGCGGGTTGAACACTGAAGCTTTCTTT
CDR3: CASSAGTGGGLNTEAFF

size: .
J: TRBJ2-6
V: TRBV6-6
D: .
DNA: TGTGCCAGCAGTCTCGAGGCTGGGGCCAACGTCCTGACTTTC
CDR3: CASSLEAGANVLTF

size: .
J: TRBJ1-2
V: TRBV27
D: .
DNA: TGTGCCAGCAGCCCTTGGGGGTACGGGGACACCTTC
CDR3: CASSPWGYGDTF

size: .
J: TRBJ2-7
V: TRBV4-1
D: TRBD2
DNA: TGCGCCAGCAGCAGGGAACTAGCGGGGGCGCGGGAGCAGTACTTC
CDR3: CASSRELAGAREQYF

size: .
J: TRBJ1-1
V: TRBV25-1
D: .
DNA: TGTGCCAGCAGTGAATGGAGTCGCCTAGAAGCTTTCTTT
CDR3: CASSEWSRLEAFF

size: .
J: TRBJ1-6
V: TRBV30
D: .
DNA: TGTGCCTATCTCGGGCGATCAGAGGATAATTCACCCCTCCACTTT
CDR3: CAYLGRSEDNSPLHF

size: .
J: TRBJ1-5
V: TRBV7-9
D: .
DNA: TGTGCCAGCAGCTCATACAGGGATCAGCCCCAGCATTTT
CDR3: CASSSYRDQPQHF

size: few
J: TRBJ2-7
V: TRBV9
D: TRBD1
DNA: TGTGCCAGCAGCGGAGGGACAGGGGAGACCTACGAGCAGTACTTC
CDR3: CASSGGTGETYEQYF

size: .
J: TRBJ2-5
V: TRBV5-6
D: .
DNA: TGTGCCAGCAGCCAGACGGACATCCCAGAGACCCAGTACTTC
CDR3: CASSQTDIPETQYF

size: .
J: TRBJ2-7
V: TRBV29-1
D: .
DNA: TGCAGCGTTGCCTATACCGGGACAACCTACGAGCAGTACTTC
CDR3: CSVAYTGTTYEQYF

size: .
J: TRBJ2-5
V: TRBV23-1
D: .
DNA: TGCGCCAGCAGCCCAAAGATGACAGAGGTACAAGAGACCCAGTACTTC
CDR3: CASSPKMTEVQETQYF

size: .
J: TRBJ2-7
V: TRBV10-3
D: TRBD2
DNA: TGTGCCATCAGTAGCGGGGGGGTCCACGAGCAGTACTTC
CDR3: CAISSGGVHEQYF

size: .
J: TRBJ2-3
V: TRBV27
D: TRBD2
DNA: TGTGCCAGCAGTTCGACTAGCCCCGATACGCAGTATTTT
CDR3: CASSSTSPDTQYF

size: .
J: TRBJ1-1
V: TRBV29-1
D: TRBD1
DNA: TGCAGCGTTACCAATTTACCGGGACAGGGGGACACTGAAGCTTTCTTT
CDR3: CSVTNLPGQGDTEAFF

size: .
J: TRBJ2-7
V: TRBV29-1
D: TRBD1
DNA: TGCAGCGTTCAATCAGGGGGCGGGTACGAGCAGTACTTC
CDR3: CSVQSGGGYEQYF

size: few
J: TRBJ2-5
V: TRBV7-8
D: TRBD2
DNA: TGTGCCAGCAGCCCCTACGAGCGGGGGGGCCTGAAGACCCAGTACTTC
CDR3: CASSPYERGGLKTQYF

size: .
J: TRBJ2-5
V: TRBV7-6
D: .
DNA: TGTGCCAGCAGCGTGGGCCCCGACGGAGAGACCCAGTACTTC
CDR3: CASSVGPDGETQYF

size: few
J: TRBJ2-5
V: TRBV7-2
D: TRBD2
DNA: TGTGCCAGCAGCTTAAGGACTAGCGTGGAGACCCAGTACTTC
CDR3: CASSLRTSVETQYF

size: .
J: TRBJ1-2
V: TRBV7-9
D: .
DNA: TGTGCCAGCAGCCCCCAAGGGGGACTTATTGCTAACTATGGCTACACCTTC
CDR3: CASSPQGGLIANYGYTF

size: .
J: TRBJ1-3
V: TRBV30
D: .
DNA: TGTGCCGGGGGACACTCTGGAAACACCATATATTTT
CDR3: CAGGHSGNTIYF

size: .
J: TRBJ1-1
V: TRBV5-1
D: .
DNA: TGCGCCAGCAGCTTGAGGGGAATGAACACTGAAGCTTTCTTT
CDR3: CASSLRGMNTEAFF

size: .
J: TRBJ2-1
V: TRBV27
D: .
DNA: TGTGCCAGCAGTGTGACAGAGAGCTCCTACAATGAGCAGTTCTTC
CDR3: CASSVTESSYNEQFF

size: .
J: TRBJ1-5
V: TRBV2
D: .
DNA: TGTGCCAGCAGCGCAGGGTCTCCGGAGGGTCAGCCCCAGCATTTT
CDR3: CASSAGSPEGQPQHF

size: once
J: TRBJ1-5
V: TRBV7-9
D: TRBD1
DNA: TGTGCCAGCAGCGGAAGGGGGCTCAATCAGCCCCAGCATTTT
CDR3: CASSGRGLNQPQHF

size: once
J: TRBJ2-7
V: TRBV4-2
D: TRBD1
DNA: TGTGCCAGCAGCCAAGATCGAGGGACAGGGGCAGGGGACGAGCAGTACTTC
CDR3: CASSQDRGTGAGDEQYF

size: .
J: TRBJ1-1
V: TRBV13
D: .
DNA: TGTGCCAGCAGCGAAGGGACCCCGAACACTGAAGCTTTCTTT
CDR3: CASSEGTPNTEAFF

size: few
J: TRBJ2-5
V: TRBV29-1
D: TRBD1
DNA: TGCAGCGTTGAGGGGACAGTGATAGAAGAGACCCAGTACTTC
CDR3: CSVEGTVIEETQYF